Listed here is a single T cell receptor (beta chain). This sample is part of a study of molecular identifiers for immune sequencing clone quantification. TCRdb processed the PCR reads anew with MiXCR; each CDR3 protein has one entry. The sample lists 68,000 or so distinct CDR3 sequences; 15% to 20% were seen once. The CDR3 has 15 amino acids. Germline-derived CDR1 and CDR2 are SEHNR and FQNEAQ (reference sequence). The germline V and J ends were trimmed by 5 bases and 7 bases, with 17 bases remaining between them. The TCR comes from a human donor in good health. Some libraries in this study had Jurkat cell RNA spiked in. The chain combines TRBV7-9 with TRBJ1-4; D possibly corresponds to TRBD1 (6 bases). The sequenced sample was naive CD8+ T cells from blood, with Jurkat cell RNA spiked in. As for subset: FACS-sorted CD8+CD4-CCR7+CD45RA+ naive T cells. The CDR3 sequence: CASSATGTWGEKLFF. In nucleotides, the CDR3 is TGTGCCAGCAGCGCAACCGGGACATGGGGTGAAAAACTGTTTTTT. Together with reference TRBV7-9 and TRBJ1-4, the CDR3 gives the full variable domain: DTGVSQNPRHKITKRGQNVTFRCDPISEHNRLYWYRQTLGQGPEFLTYFQNEAQLEKSRLLSDRFSAERPKGSFSTLEIQRTEQGDSAMYLCASSATGTWGEKLFFGSGTQLSVL.